This T cell receptor beta chain originates from a study of a mutant IDH1 vaccine in newly diagnosed glioma. For the study at large: Averaging 40.4 years of age, treated patients were around 60% male and approximately 38% female.

Study-wide findings and caveats: Approximately 93% of patients showed vaccine-induced immune responses across multiple MHC alleles.

Turning to this clone: What it recognizes is unknown.

Stated time point: baseline, week 1 (first vaccination visit). Sample treatment: pre-vaccination baseline after standard-of-care therapy. New IDH1-mutant, ATRX-lost WHO grade 3 or 4 astrocytomas occurred in donors. Repertoires were generated with immunoSEQ multiplex PCR, while TCRdb's copy carries only in-frame clones and drops some. The sample holds 80,000 to 100,000 clones, just under 80% seen once. The sequence was collected from a man aged 35-49 years with glioma. The material sequenced was PBMCs, taken from a glioma patient treated with radiotherapy, temozolomide or both.

The DNA for the CDR3 is TGTGCCAGCAGCTTTAGCGGCGAGCAGTACTTC. It codes for CASSFSGEQYF. The chain couples TRBV5-4 to TRBJ2-7; a possible D gene is TRBD2 (6 bases). Germline V CDR1 and CDR2: SGHNT, YYREEE (reference sequence). The CDR3 is made up of 11 amino acids. Trimming pared 2 bases from V and 6 bases from J, leaving 6 bases between.